This TCR beta chain derives from a study of T cells of healthy individuals. The V gene's germline CDR1 is LGHNA and CDR2 YSLEER. The CDR3 has 17 amino acids. The V segment lost 1 base and the J segment 8 bases; nucleotides outside the gene matches: 12. This clonotype occurred once. TCRdb reprocessed the 5' RACE reads with MiXCR, giving one entry per CDR3 protein. The table shows tens of thousands of distinct CDR3 sequences, with 16% occurring only once. The chain combines TRBV4-3 with TRBJ2-2; 8 bases align to TRBD1. The receptor comes from a human donor in good health. The CDR3 DNA reads as TGCGCCAGCAGCCAAGGGTTCTCGGGGACAGGAAATGGGGAGCTGTTTTTT. It specifies CASSQGFSGTGNGELFF.